Below, 22 T cell receptor beta chains from the same sample are listed, as sequenced in a study of blood T cell repertoires in COVID-19. Profiled with immunoSEQ multiplex PCR; TCRdb holds only in-frame clones, not every one. The sample consists of a few hundred thousand clones, 85% to 90% of them appearing once. Sequencing input: peripheral blood. The receptors come from a woman aged 40 to 55 who had recovered from COVID-19.

The rearrangement joins TRBV4-3 to TRBJ2-4; 7 bases fit TRBD2. The junction had 7 bases not matched to a gene; V was cut back by 4 bases and J by 1 base. The CDR3 contains 16 residues. The germline V gene encodes CDR1 LGHNA and CDR2 YSLEER. The CDR3 region is CASSPTLARAKNIQYF. DNA of the CDR3: TGCGCCAGCAGCCCCACACTAGCGAGGGCCAAAAACATTCAGTACTTC.

The chain joins TRBV5-4 to TRBJ2-5, with D unresolved. The germline CDR1 and CDR2 sequences are SGHNT and YYREEE (reference sequence). The CDR3 loop spans 14 amino acids. The germline V and J ends were trimmed by 0 bases and 4 bases, with 10 bases remaining between them. The CDR3 bases are TGTGCCAGCAGCTTGGGACAAACCGGAGAGACCCAGTACTTC. It yields the protein CASSLGQTGETQYF.

The chain couples TRBV29-1 to TRBJ1-4; TRBD1 matches 9 bases. Germline V lookup: CDR1 SQVTM, CDR2 ANQGSEA. The CDR3 spans 13 residues. With 6 bases clipped from V and 7 bases from J, the junction kept 6 bases outside the gene matches. The CDR3 here is CSVGQGGGEKLFF. CDR3 DNA sequence: TGCAGCGTGGGACAGGGTGGTGGTGAAAAACTGTTTTTT. Looking up the rest from reference TRBV29-1 and TRBJ1-4 gives the full variable domain: SAVISQKPSRDICQRGTSLTIQCQVDSQVTMMFWYRQQPGQSLTLIATANQGSEATYESGFVIDKFPISRPNLTFSTLTVSNMSPEDSSIYLCSVGQGGGEKLFFGSGTQLSVL.

CDR3 in amino acids: CAGRGGRATDTQYF. The CDR3 bases are TGTGCCGGGAGAGGGGGGAGGGCCACAGATACGCAGTATTTT. The gene calls are TRBV6-6 and TRBJ2-3; perhaps TRBD2 as D (7 bases). V gave up 11 bases and J gave up 2 bases, with 17 bases separating them. This CDR3 comprises 14 residues. Germline V gives CDR1 MNHNY, CDR2 SVGAGI (reference sequence).

The CDR3 loop reads CSVGVLGSTGELFF. The DNA for the CDR3 is TGCAGCGTGGGGGTTCTCGGGAGCACCGGGGAGCTGTTTTTT. The chain recombines TRBV29-1 with TRBJ2-2, with D maybe TRBD2 (6 bases). CDR1 SQVTM and CDR2 ANQGSEA come from the germline V gene. The V end lost 6 bases, the J end lost 4 bases, and 15 bases lay between the germline ends. The CDR3 loop spans 14 amino acids.

Of note for this clone: At the DNA level, this CDR3 is encoded by other sequences in the same sample as well. The chain carries TRBV11-3 and TRBJ1-1, with D tentatively TRBD1 (5 bases). Germline-derived CDR1 and CDR2 are SGHNT and YENEEA. The V gene lost 6 bases and the J gene lost 1 base, with 9 bases spanning the gap. The CDR3 extends over 13 amino acids. CDR3 coding DNA: TGTGCCAGCAGGGGGCAGGGGAACACTGAAGCTTTCTTT. Its translation is CASRGQGNTEAFF.

This rearrangement joins TRBV10-3 to TRBJ1-2; unclear D gene. Germline V lookup: CDR1 ENHRY, CDR2 SYGVKD. Trimming stripped 4 bases from V and 5 bases from J, with 14 bases between. This CDR3 region has 14 residues. In DNA form, the CDR3 reads TGTGCCATCAGTGGCCGGACGGAGGCTTATGGCTACACCTTC. Residues: CAISGRTEAYGYTF.

V gene TRBV10-3 combines with J gene TRBJ1-4, with 10 nucleotides matching TRBD1. V lost 6 bases, J lost 7 bases, and 11 bases stayed unmatched. Looked up from germline, CDR1 is ENHRY and CDR2 is SYGVKD. The CDR3 extends over 16 amino acids. This chain's CDR3 is CAISATDRGLVEKLFF. The DNA for the CDR3 is TGTGCCATCAGCGCAACAGACAGGGGGCTGGTTGAAAAACTGTTTTTT.

The V gene is TRBV28, the J gene TRBJ2-1; possibly TRBD2 for D (6 bases). Germline V lookup: CDR1 MDHEN, CDR2 SYDVKM. V was cut by 7 bases and J by 8 bases, with 18 bases left in between. This CDR3 comprises 14 residues. CDR3 DNA: TGTGCCAGCACCAGGGACTCCACGGTCGATGAGCAGTTCTTC. This codes for CASTRDSTVDEQFF.

The chain has TRBV19 and TRBJ2-2, with a tentative D call TRBD1 (6 bases). Germline V gene lookup returns CDR1 LNHDA and CDR2 SQIVND (reference sequence). Trimming stripped 7 bases from V and 3 bases from J, with 12 bases between. The CDR3 runs 14 residues. The CDR3 nucleotides read TGTGCCAGTACCTCGAGGGGGTACACCGGGGAGCTGTTTTTT. This gives the protein CASTSRGYTGELFF.

This clone was seen a single time. The chain's CDR3 is CASSNSGGQETQYF. The CDR3 DNA reads as TGCGCCAGCAGCAATTCCGGGGGTCAAGAGACCCAGTACTTC. The J gene is TRBJ2-5, the V gene TRBV5-1; a weak D match, TRBD2 (6 bases). Germline lookup yields CDR1 SGHRS and CDR2 YFSETQ. This CDR3 has 14 amino acids. Trimming shortened V by 4 bases and J by 2 bases, and 12 bases separated the two germline ends.

The gene calls are TRBV29-1 and TRBJ1-1; D gene unclear. With 1 base removed from V and 3 bases from J, the gap between germline ends came to 12 bases. The V gene's germline CDR1 is SQVTM and CDR2 ANQGSEA. The CDR3 is made up of 14 amino acids. CDR3 residues: CSVEGGHGDTEAFF. CDR3 coding DNA: TGCAGCGTTGAAGGGGGTCACGGGGACACTGAAGCTTTCTTT.

On this clone itself: The sample contains more than one DNA sequence encoding this CDR3. The V call is TRBV29-1, the J call TRBJ1-2; 7 bases align to TRBD1. Germline V lookup: CDR1 SQVTM, CDR2 ANQGSEA. Unmatched junction bases numbered 0, after V lost 4 bases and J lost 4 bases. The CDR3 extends over 11 amino acids. CDR3 sequence reads: CSVAGGYGYTF. The CDR3 nucleotides read TGCAGCGTTGCAGGGGGCTATGGCTACACCTTC.

This rearrangement joins TRBV18 to TRBJ1-2, with D tentatively TRBD1 (6 bases). Germline values: CDR1 KGHSH, CDR2 LQKENI. The CDR3 is 13 amino acids. Trimming pared 6 bases from V and 2 bases from J, leaving 10 bases between. CDR3 amino acids: CASSPTGNYGYTF. In nucleotides, the CDR3 is TGTGCCAGCTCCCCGACAGGAAACTATGGCTACACCTTC. Full variable domain (rest looked up from reference TRBV18 and TRBJ1-2): NAGVMQNPRHLVRRRGQEARLRCSPMKGHSHVYWYRQLPEEGLKFMVYLQKENIIDESGMPKERFSAEFPKEGPSILRIQQVVRGDSAAYFCASSPTGNYGYTFGSGTRLTVV.

This chain connects TRBV5-1 to TRBJ2-7; 11 bases are shared with TRBD2. Looked up from germline, CDR1 is SGHRS and CDR2 is YFSETQ. Losses at the gene ends were 4 bases for V and 1 base for J; bases not matched to a gene: 4. The CDR3 has 15 amino acids. This CDR3 reads CASSLTSGDSYEQYF. The CDR3 DNA reads TGCGCCAGCAGCCTGACTAGCGGGGATTCCTACGAGCAGTACTTC.

The chain couples TRBV12-3 or TRBV12-4 to TRBJ1-1, with D perhaps matching TRBD1 (6 bases). V lost 5 bases, J lost 7 bases, and 14 bases lay in between. This CDR3 region has 13 residues. The CDR3, as DNA: TGTGCCAGCAGTCCCGGAGGGGGGGGTGAAGCTTTCTTT. It codes for CASSPGGGGEAFF.

The chain employs TRBV7-8 and TRBJ1-3; 9 bases agree with TRBD1. This CDR3 is built from 13 residues. V lost 5 bases, J lost 9 bases, and 5 bases stayed unmatched. CDR1 is SGHVS, CDR2 FQNEAQ, per germline. The CDR3, as DNA: TGTGCCAGCAGCCGGACAGGGGTGAGCACCATATATTTT. Its translation: CASSRTGVSTIYF.

The chain links TRBV13 to TRBJ2-2; 9 nucleotides align to TRBD1. V shed 5 bases, J shed 7 bases, and the junction held 8 bases outside the gene matches. This CDR3 is 15 amino acids long. Germline V gives CDR1 PRHDT, CDR2 FYEKMQ (reference sequence). The CDR3 reads CASSPRTGVGGELFF. The DNA for the CDR3 is TGTGCCAGCAGCCCCAGGACAGGGGTCGGCGGGGAGCTGTTTTTT. Using reference TRBV13 and TRBJ2-2 for the parts outside the CDR3, the full variable domain is AAGVIQSPRHLIKEKRETATLKCYPIPRHDTVYWYQQGPGQDPQFLISFYEKMQSDKGSIPDRFSAQQFSDYHSELNMSSLELGDSALYFCASSPRTGVGGELFFGEGSRLTVL.

The rearrangement links TRBV9 to TRBJ1-2; D remains ambiguous. The V gene's germline CDR1 is SGDLS and CDR2 YYNGEE. This CDR3 region has 16 residues. V lost 1 base to trimming and J lost 8 bases, with 21 bases between them. CDR3 in amino acids: CASSVPNGPGPGGYTF. The CDR3 nucleotides read TGTGCCAGCAGCGTACCCAACGGGCCGGGCCCGGGGGGCTACACCTTC.

The CDR3 DNA is TGTGCCAGCAGCCACGGACAGGGTCGGGCCGGGGAGCTGTTTTTT. This sequence encodes CASSHGQGRAGELFF. The chain joins TRBV9 to TRBJ2-2; 8 bases line up with TRBD1. The length of the CDR3 is 15 residues. V trimming: 4 bases; J trimming: 6 bases; junction bases outside the gene matches: 8. Per germline, CDR1 SGDLS and CDR2 YYNGEE. Full variable domain (rest looked up from reference TRBV9 and TRBJ2-2): DSGVTQTPKHLITATGQRVTLRCSPRSGDLSVYWYQQSLDQGLQFLIQYYNGEERAKGNILERFSAQQFPDLHSELNLSSLELGDSALYFCASSHGQGRAGELFFGEGSRLTVL.

The CDR3 coding sequence is TGTGCCAGCAGCTTATCACCGGACAGGGGGTACGAGCAGTACTTC. It encodes CASSLSPDRGYEQYF. The V and J genes are TRBV7-2 and TRBJ2-7, with 10 bases that match TRBD1. The J segment lost 4 bases and the V segment lost 2 bases, leaving 5 bases of the junction unmatched. This CDR3 is built from 15 residues. The germline V gene has CDR1 SGHTA and CDR2 FQGNSA. The full variable domain, in which reference TRBV7-2 and TRBJ2-7 provide the parts outside the CDR3, is GAGVSQSPSNKVTEKGKDVELRCDPISGHTALYWYRQSLGQGLEFLIYFQGNSAPDKSGLPSDRFSAERTGGSVSTLTIQRTQQEDSAVYLCASSLSPDRGYEQYFGPGTRLTVT.

The V call is TRBV5-4, the J call TRBJ2-5; no clear D gene. V lost 7 bases and J lost 5, with 12 bases in between. The CDR3 runs to 12 residues. Germline V lookup: CDR1 SGHNT, CDR2 YYREEE (reference sequence). The CDR3 spells CASHRGEETQYF. As DNA, the CDR3 is TGTGCCAGCCACCGAGGCGAGGAGACCCAGTACTTC.